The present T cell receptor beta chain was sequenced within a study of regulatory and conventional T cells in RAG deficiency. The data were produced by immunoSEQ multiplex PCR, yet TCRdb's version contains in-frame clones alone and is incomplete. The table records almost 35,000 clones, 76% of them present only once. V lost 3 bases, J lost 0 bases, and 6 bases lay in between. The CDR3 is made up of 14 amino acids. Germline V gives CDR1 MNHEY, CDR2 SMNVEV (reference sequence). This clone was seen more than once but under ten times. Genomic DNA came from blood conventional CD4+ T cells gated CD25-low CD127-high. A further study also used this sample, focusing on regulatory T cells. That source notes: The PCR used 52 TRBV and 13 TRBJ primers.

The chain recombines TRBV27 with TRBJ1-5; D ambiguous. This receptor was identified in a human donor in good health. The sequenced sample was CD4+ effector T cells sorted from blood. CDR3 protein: CASSFADSNQPQHF. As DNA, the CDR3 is TGTGCCAGCAGTTTTGCGGATAGCAATCAGCCCCAGCATTTT.